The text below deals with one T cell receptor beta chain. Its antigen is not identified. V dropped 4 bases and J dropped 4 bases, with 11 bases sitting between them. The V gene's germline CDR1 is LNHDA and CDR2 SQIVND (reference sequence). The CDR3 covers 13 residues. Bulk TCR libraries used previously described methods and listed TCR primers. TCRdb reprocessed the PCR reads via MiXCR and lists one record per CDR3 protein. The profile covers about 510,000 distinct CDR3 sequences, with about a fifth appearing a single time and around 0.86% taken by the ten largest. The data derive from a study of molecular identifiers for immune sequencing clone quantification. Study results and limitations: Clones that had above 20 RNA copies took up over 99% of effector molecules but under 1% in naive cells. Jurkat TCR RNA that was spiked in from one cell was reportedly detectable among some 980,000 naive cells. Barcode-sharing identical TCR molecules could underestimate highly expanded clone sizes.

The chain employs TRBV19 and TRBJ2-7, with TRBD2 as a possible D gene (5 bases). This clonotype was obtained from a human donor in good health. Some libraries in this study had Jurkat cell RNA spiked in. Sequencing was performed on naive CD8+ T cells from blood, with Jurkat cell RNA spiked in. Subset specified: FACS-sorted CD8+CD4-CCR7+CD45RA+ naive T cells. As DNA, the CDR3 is TGTGCCAGTAGTACCGGGAATCGATACGAGCAGTACTTC. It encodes CASSTGNRYEQYF.